The rows below give T cell receptor beta chains drawn from one sample of a study of T cell clonotyping in hematopoietic cell transplantation. Method: immunoSEQ multiplex PCR; TCRdb's copy keeps in-frame clones and lacks some. The sample carries fewer than 25,000 clones, roughly nine tenths recorded once. The sequencing here drew on peripheral blood mononuclear cells, taken before stem cell transplant. These receptors were collected from a man between 18 and 35 years old with biphenotypic leukemia. Some clones in this sample may be carry-over from other donors' samples. Each CDR3 is given without its conserved first and last residue. Where a row states a size, it is once, few, many or the class of an expanded clone; other rows omit it.

J | size | V | CDR3
TRBJ2-3 | - | TRBV2 | ASTQQLAGVDTQY
TRBJ1-1 | - | TRBV5-1 | ASSTWTVNTEAF
TRBJ1-1 | - | TRBV6-6 | ASRQGATEAF
TRBJ1-1 | - | TRBV4-1 | ASSQEVGRMNTEAF
TRBJ2-1 | - | TRBV6-5 | ASSYTPGVGEVQF
TRBJ2-3 | - | TRBV4-1 | ASSPGPQSTDTQY
TRBJ2-3 | - | TRBV6-5 | ASSLASAHTDTQY
TRBJ1-4 | - | TRBV2 | ASSEGGGAGEKLF
TRBJ2-7 | - | TRBV7-8 | ASSTSSGRDYYEQY
TRBJ1-5 | few | TRBV18 | ASSPPKGSNQPQH
TRBJ2-7 | - | TRBV7-9 | ASSLRGGTGESEQY
TRBJ1-2 | once | TRBV5-1 | ASSPDPGQTYGYT
TRBJ2-1 | - | TRBV6-5 | ASEILVINEQF
TRBJ2-1 | - | TRBV9 | ASSVGYNEQF
TRBJ1-5 | few | TRBV10-2 | ASSEFGQGPQH
TRBJ1-1 | - | TRBV29-1 | SGGGLNTEAF
TRBJ1-1 | - | TRBV6-6 | ASIVQGENTEAF
TRBJ2-7 | - | TRBV5-4 | ASSDNRVSEQY
TRBJ2-2 | - | TRBV6-5 | ASSYSPTGELF
TRBJ2-2 | - | TRBV19 | ASSRETGDSGELF
TRBJ1-3 | - | TRBV4-3 | ASSQDLAGAAGNTIY
TRBJ1-2 | - | TRBV29-1 | SVTTGAYGYT
TRBJ1-2 | - | TRBV7-6 | ASSRKAGGAVLNGYT
TRBJ2-1 | - | TRBV5-4 | ASSATSGIRRDEQF
TRBJ1-2 | - | TRBV5-6 | ASSLGNGYT
TRBJ2-2 | few | TRBV6-1 | ASSEAAGDTGELF
TRBJ2-7 | - | TRBV18 | ASSPTSGQGNSYEQY
TRBJ1-2 | - | TRBV19 | ASSSSKNYGYT
TRBJ2-7 | - | TRBV7-9 | AGTSNAYEQY
TRBJ1-1 | - | TRBV19 | ASSIRRDTEAF
TRBJ2-5 | - | TRBV5-1 | ASSSVRAQETQY
TRBJ2-7 | - | TRBV5-1 | ASSLDRSKGEQY
TRBJ1-1 | - | TRBV19 | ASTTTLGGVLMNTEAF
TRBJ1-2 | - | TRBV6-5 | ASSDRAYGYT
TRBJ2-1 | - | TRBV2 | ASSGTSGGPGGF
TRBJ1-2 | - | TRBV13 | ASSLLQGRDYGYT
TRBJ2-5 | - | TRBV5-1 | ASSLGGTGIETQY
TRBJ1-2 | once | TRBV27 | ASTYRETRRYT
TRBJ1-1 | - | TRBV27 | ATMLQGGTEAF
TRBJ1-2 | few | TRBV5-1 | ASSFEGNGYT
TRBJ1-1 | - | TRBV9 | ASSVTDRDTEAF
TRBJ1-5 | - | TRBV5-6 | ASSLSGSSDMPQH
TRBJ2-7 | - | TRBV28 | ASRNVLDRGEQY
TRBJ2-1 | - | TRBV19 | ASSIDLGALAYNEQF
TRBJ2-7 | - | TRBV28 | ASSFLTYYEQY
TRBJ2-3 | - | TRBV6-5 | ASSSGTDHTDTQY
TRBJ1-5 | - | TRBV27 | ASSLRQGNQPQH
TRBJ1-1 | - | TRBV5-1 | ASSLAGGGTEAF
TRBJ1-6 | - | TRBV5-1 | ASSYGGNSPLH
TRBJ2-6 | - | TRBV7-6 | ASSLSLSGANVLT
TRBJ2-1 | - | TRBV19 | ASSTQDYSSYNEQF
TRBJ1-5 | - | TRBV6-1 | ASSDWQDHQPQH
TRBJ2-1 | - | TRBV9 | ASTMTGSGYDEQF
TRBJ2-7 | - | TRBV7-3 | ASSLTFQRAPHYEQY
TRBJ2-7 | - | TRBV4-1 | ASSHGTAAYEQY
TRBJ2-2 | few | TRBV5-1 | ASSLWEMNTGELF
TRBJ2-7 | - | TRBV7-3 | ASSLNSGGAAEQY
TRBJ1-2 | - | TRBV7-8 | ASSVGGNYGYT
TRBJ1-1 | - | TRBV7-9 | ASSLQGREAF
TRBJ2-7 | - | TRBV19 | ASSPGTLTYEQY